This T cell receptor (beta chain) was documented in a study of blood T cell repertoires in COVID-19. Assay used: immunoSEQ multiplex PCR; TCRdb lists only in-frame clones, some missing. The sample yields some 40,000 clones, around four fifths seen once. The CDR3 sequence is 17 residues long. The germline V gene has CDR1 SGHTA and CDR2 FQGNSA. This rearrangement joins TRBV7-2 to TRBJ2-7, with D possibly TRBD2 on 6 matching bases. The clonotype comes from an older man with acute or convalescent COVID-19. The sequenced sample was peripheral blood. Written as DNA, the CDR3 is TGTCCCCATTCCGGGACGGATGTGCGCGGGAACTTCTACGAGCAGTACTTC. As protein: CPHSGTDVRGNFYEQYF.